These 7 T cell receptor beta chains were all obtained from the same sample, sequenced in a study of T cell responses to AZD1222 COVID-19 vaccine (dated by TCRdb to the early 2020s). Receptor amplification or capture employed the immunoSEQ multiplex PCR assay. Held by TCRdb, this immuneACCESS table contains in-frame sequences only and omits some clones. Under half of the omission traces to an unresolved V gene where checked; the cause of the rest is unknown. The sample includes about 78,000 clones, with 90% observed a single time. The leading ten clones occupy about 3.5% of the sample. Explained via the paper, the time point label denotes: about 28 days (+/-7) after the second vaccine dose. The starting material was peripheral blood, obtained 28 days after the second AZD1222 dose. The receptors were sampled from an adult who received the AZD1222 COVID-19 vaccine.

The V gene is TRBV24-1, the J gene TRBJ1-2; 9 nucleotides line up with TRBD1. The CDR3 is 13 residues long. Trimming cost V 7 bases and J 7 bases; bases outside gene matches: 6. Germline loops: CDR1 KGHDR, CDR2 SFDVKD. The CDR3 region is CATRQGASAGYTF. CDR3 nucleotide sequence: TGTGCCACCAGACAGGGGGCGTCGGCTGGCTACACCTTC.

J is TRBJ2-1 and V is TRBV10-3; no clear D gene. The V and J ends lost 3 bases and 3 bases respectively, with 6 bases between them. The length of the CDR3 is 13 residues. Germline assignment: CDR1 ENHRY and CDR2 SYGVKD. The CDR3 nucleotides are TGTGCCATCAGTGACCCAGTCTACAATGAGCAGTTCTTC. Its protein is CAISDPVYNEQFF.

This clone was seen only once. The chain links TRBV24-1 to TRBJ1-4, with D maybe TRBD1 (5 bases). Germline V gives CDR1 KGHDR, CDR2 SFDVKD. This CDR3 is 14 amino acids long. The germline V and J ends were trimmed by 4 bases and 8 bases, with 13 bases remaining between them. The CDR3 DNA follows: TGTGCCACCAGTGACCCGGGGGTGGAAGAAAAACTGTTTTTT. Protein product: CATSDPGVEEKLFF.

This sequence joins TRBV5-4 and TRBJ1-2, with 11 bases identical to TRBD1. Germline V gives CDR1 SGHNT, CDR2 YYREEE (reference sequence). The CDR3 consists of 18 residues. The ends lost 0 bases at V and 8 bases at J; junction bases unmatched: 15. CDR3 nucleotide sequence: TGTGCCAGCAGCTTGGCTGGGGGACAGGGGGGCACCGCGGGAGGCTACACCTTC. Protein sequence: CASSLAGGQGGTAGGYTF.

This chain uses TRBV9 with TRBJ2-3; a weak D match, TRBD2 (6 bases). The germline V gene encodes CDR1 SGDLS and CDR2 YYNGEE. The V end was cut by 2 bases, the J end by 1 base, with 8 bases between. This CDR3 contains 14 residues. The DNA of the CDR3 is TGTGCCAGCAGCGTGGGGACTGGCACAGATACGCAGTATTTT. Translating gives CASSVGTGTDTQYF.

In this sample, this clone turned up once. The DNA of the CDR3 is TGCAGCGTTGAGGAAGGACAGGGGATAACTGAAGCTTTCTTT. It yields the protein CSVEEGQGITEAFF. V gene TRBV29-1 combines with J gene TRBJ1-1; 9 bases map to TRBD1. V lost 3 bases to trimming and J lost 5 bases; unmatched junction nucleotides: 7. The CDR3 runs to 14 residues. CDR1 is SQVTM and CDR2 is ANQGSEA in the germline V gene.

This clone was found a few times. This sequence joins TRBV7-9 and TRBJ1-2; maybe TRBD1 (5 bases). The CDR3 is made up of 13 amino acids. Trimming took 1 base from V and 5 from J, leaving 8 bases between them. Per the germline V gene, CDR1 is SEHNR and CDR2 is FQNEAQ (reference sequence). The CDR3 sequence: CASSLGGSYGYTF. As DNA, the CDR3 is TGTGCCAGCAGCTTAGGGGGGTCTTATGGCTACACCTTC.